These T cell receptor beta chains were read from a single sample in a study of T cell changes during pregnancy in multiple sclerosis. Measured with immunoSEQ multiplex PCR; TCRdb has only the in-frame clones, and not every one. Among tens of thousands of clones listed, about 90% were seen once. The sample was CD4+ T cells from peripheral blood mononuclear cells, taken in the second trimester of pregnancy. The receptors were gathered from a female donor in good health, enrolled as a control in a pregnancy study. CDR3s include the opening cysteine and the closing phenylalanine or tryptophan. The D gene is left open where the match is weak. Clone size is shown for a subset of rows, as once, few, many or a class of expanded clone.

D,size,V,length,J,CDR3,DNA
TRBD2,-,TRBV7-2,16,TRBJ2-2,CASSLRGVLSTGELFF,TGTGCCAGCAGCTTGCGGGGGGTACTATCCACCGGGGAGCTGTTTTTT
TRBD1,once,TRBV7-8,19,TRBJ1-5,CASSYTRGPTGMRNQPQHF,TGTGCCAGCAGTTATACAAGGGGGCCTACAGGGATGCGCAATCAGCCCCAGCATTTT
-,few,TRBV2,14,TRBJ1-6,CASSAMTVGSPLHF,TGTGCCAGCAGTGCCATGACAGTTGGTTCACCCCTCCACTTT
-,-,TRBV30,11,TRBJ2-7,CAWGSEYEQYF,TGTGCCTGGGGGAGCGAGTACGAGCAGTACTTC
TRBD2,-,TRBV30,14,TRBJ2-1,CAWSDGLAENEQFF,TGTGCCTGGAGTGATGGACTAGCGGAGAATGAGCAGTTCTTC
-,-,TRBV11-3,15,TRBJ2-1,CASSLWSSSSGEQFF,TGTGCCAGCAGCTTATGGTCTAGCTCGTCTGGTGAGCAGTTCTTC
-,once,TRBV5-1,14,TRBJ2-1,CASSLDNSYNEQFF,TGCGCCAGCAGCTTGGACAACTCCTACAATGAGCAGTTCTTC
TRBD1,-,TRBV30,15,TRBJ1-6,CAWSRGTGGNSPLHF,TGTGCCTGGAGTCGAGGGACAGGGGGCAATTCACCCCTCCACTTT
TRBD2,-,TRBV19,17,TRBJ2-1,CASIKGTTSGGYNEQFF,TGTGCCAGTATAAAGGGCACGACTAGCGGGGGGTACAATGAGCAGTTCTTC
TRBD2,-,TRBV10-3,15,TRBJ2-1,CAIASSGGEPNEQFF,TGTGCCATCGCCAGTAGCGGGGGGGAACCCAATGAGCAGTTCTTC
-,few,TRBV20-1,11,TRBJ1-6,CSASQRSPLHF,TGCAGTGCTAGTCAGAGGTCACCCCTCCACTTT
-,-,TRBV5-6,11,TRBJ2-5,CASSHRETQYF,TGTGCCAGCAGCCACAGGGAGACCCAGTACTTC
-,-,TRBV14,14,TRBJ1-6,CASSQVRGSSPLHF,TGTGCCAGCAGCCAAGTCAGGGGATCATCACCCCTCCACTTT
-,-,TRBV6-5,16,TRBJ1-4,CASSYSKGAGGEKLFF,TGTGCCAGCAGTTACTCGAAAGGGGCCGGGGGTGAAAAACTGTTTTTT
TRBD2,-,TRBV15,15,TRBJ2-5,CATSRDVSGGKTQYF,TGTGCCACCAGCAGAGATGTTAGCGGGGGGAAGACCCAGTACTTC
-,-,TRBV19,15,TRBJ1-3,CASSTGYSFGNTIYF,TGTGCCAGTAGTACAGGTTATAGTTTTGGAAACACCATATATTTT
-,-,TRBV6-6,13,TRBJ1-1,CASSKIDRLEAFF,TGTGCCAGCAGTAAGATAGACAGGCTAGAAGCTTTCTTT
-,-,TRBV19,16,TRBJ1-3,CASNLGPYFSGNTIYF,TGTGCCAGTAACTTGGGCCCTTACTTCTCTGGAAACACCATATATTTT